Sequencing of this T cell receptor beta chain was carried out in a study of cytomegalovirus exposure and HLA in healthy donors. Study overall: Out of approximately 170 million T cells, an earlier analysis found 117 million unique TCR beta sequences in total.

The V gene's germline CDR1 is SGDLS and CDR2 YYNGEE. The CDR3 has 15 amino acids. Trimming removed 0 bases at V and 1 base at J, with 10 bases between. Amplification used 60 Vbeta primers and 13 Jbeta primers. Assay used: immunoSEQ multiplex PCR; TCRdb lists only in-frame clones, some missing. The profile shows over 85,000 clones, nearly 80% of them singletons. This sequence originates from a young woman in good health and CMV-seronegative. J is TRBJ1-1 and V is TRBV9; unclear D gene. Sequenced sample: PBMCs. CDR3 region: CASSVGSLGNTEAFF. CDR3 DNA sequence: TGTGCCAGCAGCGTAGGGTCTCTAGGGAACACTGAAGCTTTCTTT. The entire variable domain, with the rest obtained from reference TRBV9 and TRBJ1-1, is as follows: DSGVTQTPKHLITATGQRVTLRCSPRSGDLSVYWYQQSLDQGLQFLIQYYNGEERAKGNILERFSAQQFPDLHSELNLSSLELGDSALYFCASSVGSLGNTEAFFGQGTRLTVV.